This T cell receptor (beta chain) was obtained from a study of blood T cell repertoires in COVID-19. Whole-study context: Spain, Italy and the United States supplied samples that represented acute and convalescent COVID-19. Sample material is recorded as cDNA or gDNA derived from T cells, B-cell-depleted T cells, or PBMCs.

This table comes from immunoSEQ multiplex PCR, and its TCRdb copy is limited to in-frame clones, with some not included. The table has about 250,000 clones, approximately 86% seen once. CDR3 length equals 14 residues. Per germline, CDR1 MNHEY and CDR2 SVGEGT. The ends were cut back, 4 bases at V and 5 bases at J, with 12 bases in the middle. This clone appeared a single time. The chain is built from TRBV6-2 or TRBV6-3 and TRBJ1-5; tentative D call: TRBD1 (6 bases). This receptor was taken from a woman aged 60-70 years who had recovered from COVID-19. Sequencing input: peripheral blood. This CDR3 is CASSFTGSDQPQHF. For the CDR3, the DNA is TGTGCCAGCAGTTTTACAGGGTCGGATCAGCCCCAGCATTTT.